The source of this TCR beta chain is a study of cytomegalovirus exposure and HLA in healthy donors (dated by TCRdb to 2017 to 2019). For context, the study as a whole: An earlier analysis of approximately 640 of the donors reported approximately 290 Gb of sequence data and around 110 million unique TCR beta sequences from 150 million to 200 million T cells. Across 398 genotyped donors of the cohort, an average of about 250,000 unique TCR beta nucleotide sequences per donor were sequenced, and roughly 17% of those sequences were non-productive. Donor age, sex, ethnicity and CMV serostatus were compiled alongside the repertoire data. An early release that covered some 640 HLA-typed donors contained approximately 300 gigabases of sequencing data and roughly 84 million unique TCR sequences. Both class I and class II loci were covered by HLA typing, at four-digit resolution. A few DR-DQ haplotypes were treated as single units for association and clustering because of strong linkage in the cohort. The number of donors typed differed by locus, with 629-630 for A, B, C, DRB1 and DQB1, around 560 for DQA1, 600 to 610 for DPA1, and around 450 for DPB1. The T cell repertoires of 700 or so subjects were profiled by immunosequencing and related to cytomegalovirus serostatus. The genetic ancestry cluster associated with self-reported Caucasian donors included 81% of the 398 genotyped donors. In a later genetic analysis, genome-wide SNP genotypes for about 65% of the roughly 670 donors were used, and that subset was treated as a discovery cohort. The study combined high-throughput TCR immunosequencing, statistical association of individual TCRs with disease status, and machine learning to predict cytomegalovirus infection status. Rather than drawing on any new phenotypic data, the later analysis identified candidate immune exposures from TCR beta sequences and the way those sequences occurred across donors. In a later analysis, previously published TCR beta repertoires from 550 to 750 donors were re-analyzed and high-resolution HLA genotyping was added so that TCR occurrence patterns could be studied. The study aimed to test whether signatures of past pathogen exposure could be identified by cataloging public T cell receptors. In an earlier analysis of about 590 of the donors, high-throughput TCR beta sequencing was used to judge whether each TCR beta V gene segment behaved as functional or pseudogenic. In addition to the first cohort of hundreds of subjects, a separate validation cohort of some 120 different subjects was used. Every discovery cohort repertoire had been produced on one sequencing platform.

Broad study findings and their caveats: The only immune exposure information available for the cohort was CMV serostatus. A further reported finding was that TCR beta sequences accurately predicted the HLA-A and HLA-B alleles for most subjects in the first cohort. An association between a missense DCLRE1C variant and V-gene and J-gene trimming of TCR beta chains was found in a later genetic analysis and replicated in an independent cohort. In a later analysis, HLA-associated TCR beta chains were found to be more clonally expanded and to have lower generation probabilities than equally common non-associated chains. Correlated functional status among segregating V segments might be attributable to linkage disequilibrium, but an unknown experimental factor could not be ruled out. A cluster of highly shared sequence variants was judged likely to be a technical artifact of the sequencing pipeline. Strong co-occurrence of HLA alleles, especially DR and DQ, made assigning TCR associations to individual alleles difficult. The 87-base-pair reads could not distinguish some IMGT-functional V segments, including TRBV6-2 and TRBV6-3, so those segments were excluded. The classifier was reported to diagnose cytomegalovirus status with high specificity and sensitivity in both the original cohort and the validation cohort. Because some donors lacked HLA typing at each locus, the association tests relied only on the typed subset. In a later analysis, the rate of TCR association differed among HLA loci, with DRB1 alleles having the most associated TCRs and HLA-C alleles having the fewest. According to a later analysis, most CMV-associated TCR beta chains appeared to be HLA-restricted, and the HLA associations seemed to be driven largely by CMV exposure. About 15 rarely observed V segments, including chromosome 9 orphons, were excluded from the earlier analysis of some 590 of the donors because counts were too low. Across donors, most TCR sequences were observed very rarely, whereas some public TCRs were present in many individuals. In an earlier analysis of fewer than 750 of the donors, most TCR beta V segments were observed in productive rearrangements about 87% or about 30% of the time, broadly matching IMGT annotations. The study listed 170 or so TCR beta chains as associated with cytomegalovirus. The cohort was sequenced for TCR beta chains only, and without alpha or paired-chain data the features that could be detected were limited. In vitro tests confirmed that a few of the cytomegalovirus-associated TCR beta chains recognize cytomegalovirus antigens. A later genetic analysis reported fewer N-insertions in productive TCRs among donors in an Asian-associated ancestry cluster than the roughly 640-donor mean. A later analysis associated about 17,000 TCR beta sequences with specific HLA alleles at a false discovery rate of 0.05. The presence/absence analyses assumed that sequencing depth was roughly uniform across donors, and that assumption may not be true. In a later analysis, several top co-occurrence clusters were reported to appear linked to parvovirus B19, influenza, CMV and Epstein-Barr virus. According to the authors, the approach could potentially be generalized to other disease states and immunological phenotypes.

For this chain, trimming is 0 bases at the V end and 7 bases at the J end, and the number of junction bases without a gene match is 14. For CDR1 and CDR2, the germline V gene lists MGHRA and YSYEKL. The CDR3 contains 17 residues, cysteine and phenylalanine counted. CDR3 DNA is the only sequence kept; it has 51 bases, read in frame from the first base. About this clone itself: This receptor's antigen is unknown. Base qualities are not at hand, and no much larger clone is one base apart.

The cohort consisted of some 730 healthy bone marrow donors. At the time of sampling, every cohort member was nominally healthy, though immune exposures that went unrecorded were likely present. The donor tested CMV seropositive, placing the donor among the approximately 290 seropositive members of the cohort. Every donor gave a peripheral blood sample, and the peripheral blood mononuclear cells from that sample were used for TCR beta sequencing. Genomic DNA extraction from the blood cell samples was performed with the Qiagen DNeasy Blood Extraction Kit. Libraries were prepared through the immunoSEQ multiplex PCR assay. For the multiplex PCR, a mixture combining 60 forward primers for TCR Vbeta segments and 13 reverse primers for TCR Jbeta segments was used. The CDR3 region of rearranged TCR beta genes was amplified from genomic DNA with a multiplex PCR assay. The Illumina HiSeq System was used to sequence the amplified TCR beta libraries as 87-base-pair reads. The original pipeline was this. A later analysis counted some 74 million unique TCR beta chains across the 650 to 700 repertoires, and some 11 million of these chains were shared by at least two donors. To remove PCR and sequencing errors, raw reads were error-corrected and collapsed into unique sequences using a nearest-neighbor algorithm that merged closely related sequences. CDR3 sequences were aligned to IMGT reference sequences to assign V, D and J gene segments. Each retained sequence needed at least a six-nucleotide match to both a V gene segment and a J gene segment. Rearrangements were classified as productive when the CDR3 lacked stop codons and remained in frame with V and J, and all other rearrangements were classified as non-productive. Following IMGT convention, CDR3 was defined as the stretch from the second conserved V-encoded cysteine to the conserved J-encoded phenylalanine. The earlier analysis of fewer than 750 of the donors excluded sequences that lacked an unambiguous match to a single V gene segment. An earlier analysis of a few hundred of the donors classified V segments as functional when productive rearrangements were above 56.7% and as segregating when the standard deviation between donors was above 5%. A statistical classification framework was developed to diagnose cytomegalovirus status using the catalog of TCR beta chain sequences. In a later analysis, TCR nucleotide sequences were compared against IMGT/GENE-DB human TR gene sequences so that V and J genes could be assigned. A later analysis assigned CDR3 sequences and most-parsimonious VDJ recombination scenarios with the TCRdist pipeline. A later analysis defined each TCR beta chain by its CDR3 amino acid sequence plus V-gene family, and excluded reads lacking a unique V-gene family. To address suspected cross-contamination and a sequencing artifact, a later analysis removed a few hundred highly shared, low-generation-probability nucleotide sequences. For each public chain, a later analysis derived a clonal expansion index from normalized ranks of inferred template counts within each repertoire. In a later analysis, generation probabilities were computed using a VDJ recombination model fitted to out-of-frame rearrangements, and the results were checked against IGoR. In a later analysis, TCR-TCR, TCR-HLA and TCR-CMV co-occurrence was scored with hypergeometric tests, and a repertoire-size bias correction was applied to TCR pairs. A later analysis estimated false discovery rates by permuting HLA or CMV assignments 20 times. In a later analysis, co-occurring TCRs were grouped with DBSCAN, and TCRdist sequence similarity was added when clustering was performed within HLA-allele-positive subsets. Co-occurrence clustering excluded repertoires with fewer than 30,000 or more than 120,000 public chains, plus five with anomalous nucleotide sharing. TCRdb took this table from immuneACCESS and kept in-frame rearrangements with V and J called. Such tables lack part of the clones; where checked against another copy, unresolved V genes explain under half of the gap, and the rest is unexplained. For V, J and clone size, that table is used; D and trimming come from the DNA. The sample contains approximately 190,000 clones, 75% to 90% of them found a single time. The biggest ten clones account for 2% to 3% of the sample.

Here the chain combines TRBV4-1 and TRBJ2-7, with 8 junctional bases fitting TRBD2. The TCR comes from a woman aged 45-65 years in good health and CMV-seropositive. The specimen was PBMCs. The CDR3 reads CASSQDLLVGGAEEQYF. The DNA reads TGCGCCAGCAGCCAAGACTTGTTGGTCGGGGGGGCTGAAGAGCAGTACTTC.